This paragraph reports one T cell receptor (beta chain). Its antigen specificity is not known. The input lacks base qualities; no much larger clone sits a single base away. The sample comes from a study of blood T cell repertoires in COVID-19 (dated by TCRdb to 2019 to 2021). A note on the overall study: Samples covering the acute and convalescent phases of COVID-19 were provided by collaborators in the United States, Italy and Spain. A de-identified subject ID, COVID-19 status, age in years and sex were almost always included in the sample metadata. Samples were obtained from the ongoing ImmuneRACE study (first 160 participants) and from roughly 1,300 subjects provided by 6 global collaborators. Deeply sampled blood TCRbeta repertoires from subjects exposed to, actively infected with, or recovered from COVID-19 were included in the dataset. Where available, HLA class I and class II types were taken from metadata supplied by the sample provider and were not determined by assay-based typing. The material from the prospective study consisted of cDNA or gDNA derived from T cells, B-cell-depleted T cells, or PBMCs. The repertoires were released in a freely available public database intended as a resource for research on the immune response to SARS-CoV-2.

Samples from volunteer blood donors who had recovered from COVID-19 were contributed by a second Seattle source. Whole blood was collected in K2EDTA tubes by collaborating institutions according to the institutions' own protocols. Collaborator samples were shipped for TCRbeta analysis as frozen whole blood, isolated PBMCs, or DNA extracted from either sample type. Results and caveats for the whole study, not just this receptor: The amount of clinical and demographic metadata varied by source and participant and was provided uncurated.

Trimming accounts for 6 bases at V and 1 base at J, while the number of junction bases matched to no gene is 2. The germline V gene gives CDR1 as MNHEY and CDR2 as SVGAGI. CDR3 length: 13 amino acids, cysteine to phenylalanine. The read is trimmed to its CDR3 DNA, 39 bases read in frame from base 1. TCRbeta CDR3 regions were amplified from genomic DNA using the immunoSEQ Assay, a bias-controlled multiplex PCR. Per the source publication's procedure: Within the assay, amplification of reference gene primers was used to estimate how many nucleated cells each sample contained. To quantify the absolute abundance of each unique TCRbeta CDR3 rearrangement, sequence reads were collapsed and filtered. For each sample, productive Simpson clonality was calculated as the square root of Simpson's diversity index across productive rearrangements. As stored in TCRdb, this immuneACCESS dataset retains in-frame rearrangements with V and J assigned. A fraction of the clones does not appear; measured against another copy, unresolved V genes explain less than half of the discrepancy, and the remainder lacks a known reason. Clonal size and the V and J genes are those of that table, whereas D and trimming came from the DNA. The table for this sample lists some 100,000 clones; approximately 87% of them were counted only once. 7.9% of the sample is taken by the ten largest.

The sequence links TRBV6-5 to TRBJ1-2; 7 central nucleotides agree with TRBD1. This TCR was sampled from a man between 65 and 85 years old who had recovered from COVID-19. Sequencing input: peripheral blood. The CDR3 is CASSRDSNYGYTF. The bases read TGTGCCAGCAGCCGGGACAGTAACTATGGCTACACCTTC.